A selection of T cell receptor beta chains follows, all from one sample in a study of T cell changes during pregnancy in multiple sclerosis. The data were produced by immunoSEQ multiplex PCR, yet TCRdb's version contains in-frame clones alone and is incomplete. This sample yields tens of thousands of clones, of which approximately 90% are seen a single time; roughly 1.5% belongs to the top ten. Sequenced sample: PBMCs (not recorded whether the cells were cultured). The receptor source for this set is a female donor with multiple sclerosis, enrolled in a pregnancy study. Each CDR3 is given with its conserved first and last residue. The D gene is left open where the match is weak. Clone size is not always given. Where it is, it says once, few, many or a class for expanded clones.

d_call clone_size j_call v_call cdr3_aa cdr3_nt
TRBD1 . TRBJ1-2 TRBV27 CASSLRIGGLYGYTF TGTGCCAGCAGTTTACGGATAGGGGGCCTCTATGGCTACACCTTC
. . TRBJ1-1 TRBV5-1 CASSRSRTVNTEAFF TGCGCCAGCAGCCGGAGCCGGACGGTAAACACTGAAGCTTTCTTT
. . TRBJ2-7 TRBV6-5 CASSRTHNYYEQYF TGTGCCAGCAGTCGGACGCATAACTACTACGAGCAGTACTTC
. . TRBJ2-2 TRBV13 CASSSNTGELFF TGTGCCAGCAGCTCCAACACCGGGGAGCTGTTTTTT
TRBD1 . TRBJ2-7 TRBV7-3 CASSQMGQHYEQYF TGTGCCAGCAGCCAGATGGGACAGCACTACGAGCAGTACTTC
TRBD1 . TRBJ2-7 TRBV7-8 CASSIPIGQDYEQYF TGTGCCAGCAGCATACCTATTGGACAGGACTACGAGCAGTACTTC
. . TRBJ1-1 TRBV19 CASSIVPGHTEAFF TGTGCCAGTAGTATAGTTCCTGGGCACACTGAAGCTTTCTTT
. few TRBJ1-5 TRBV6-1 CASSEADGVPQHF TGTGCCAGCAGTGAAGCAGACGGGGTCCCCCAGCATTTT
. . TRBJ1-1 TRBV11-2 CASRWLGGGLAFF TGTGCCAGCAGATGGTTAGGGGGTGGCCTCGCTTTCTTT
TRBD1 . TRBJ2-7 TRBV13 CASSFTGQTDEQYF TGTGCCAGCAGTTTCACGGGACAGACCGACGAGCAGTACTTC
. . TRBJ1-1 TRBV5-5 CASSLGPDMNTEAFF TGTGCCAGCAGCTTAGGTCCGGACATGAACACTGAAGCTTTCTTT
. . TRBJ1-3 TRBV29-1 CSVEEPGLGNTIYF TGCAGCGTTGAAGAACCGGGACTTGGAAACACCATATATTTT
. . TRBJ2-1 TRBV29-1 CSVESFYNEQFF TGCAGCGTTGAGTCCTTCTACAATGAGCAGTTCTTC
. . TRBJ2-5 TRBV27 CASSTQLSGETQYF TGTGCCAGCAGTACACAACTAAGCGGAGAGACCCAGTACTTC
TRBD1 . TRBJ2-7 TRBV27 CASKSGGTGAYEQYF TGTGCCAGCAAGTCTGGCGGGACAGGGGCCTACGAGCAGTACTTC
TRBD1 . TRBJ2-5 TRBV18 CASSPPGTAVGTQYF TGTGCCAGCTCACCACCCGGGACAGCGGTTGGAACCCAGTACTTC
TRBD1 . TRBJ2-5 TRBV15 CATSREGRGLWETQYF TGTGCCACCAGCAGAGAAGGCAGGGGGCTATGGGAGACCCAGTACTTC
. . TRBJ2-7 TRBV28 CASGAAYEQYF TGTGCCAGCGGGGCAGCCTACGAGCAGTACTTC
. . TRBJ1-5 TRBV18 CASSPGALSNQPQHF TGTGCCAGCTCACCTGGGGCCCTTAGCAATCAGCCCCAGCATTTT
TRBD2 . TRBJ2-1 TRBV18 CASSFSLAGGPDEQFF TGTGCCAGCTCATTTTCCTTAGCGGGAGGGCCGGATGAGCAGTTCTTC
TRBD1 . TRBJ1-2 TRBV28 CASSRTGRVNGYTF TGTGCCAGCAGCCGGACAGGGAGGGTGAATGGCTACACCTTC
TRBD2 . TRBJ2-3 TRBV11-1 CASSHRLAGSTDTQYF TGTGCCAGCAGCCACAGACTAGCGGGAAGCACAGATACGCAGTATTTT
. once TRBJ2-2 TRBV30 CAWIGSSYTGELFF TGTGCCTGGATAGGTAGCTCATACACCGGGGAGCTGTTTTTT
TRBD1 . TRBJ1-5 TRBV28 CASRDRDQPQHF TGTGCCAGCAGGGACAGGGATCAGCCCCAGCATTTT
. . TRBJ2-3 TRBV9 CASSPRPIYTDTQYF TGTGCCAGCAGCCCCCGGCCGATTTACACAGATACGCAGTATTTT
TRBD2 . TRBJ2-3 TRBV28 CASSLVLAVSTDTQYF TGTGCCAGCAGTTTAGTGCTAGCGGTTAGCACAGATACGCAGTATTTT
TRBD1 . TRBJ2-7 TRBV5-1 CASSLDPRQGLEQYF TGCGCCAGCAGCTTGGACCCCCGACAGGGCCTCGAGCAGTACTTC
. . TRBJ1-4 TRBV28 CASKGWGDEKLFF TGTGCCAGCAAAGGGTGGGGGGATGAAAAACTGTTTTTT
. . TRBJ1-3 TRBV27 CASSSQGSGNTIYF TGTGCCAGCAGCAGCCAGGGTTCTGGAAACACCATATATTTT
TRBD2 . TRBJ2-3 TRBV4-2 CASSQAWREANTDTQYF TGTGCCAGCAGCCAAGCGTGGCGGGAGGCCAACACAGATACGCAGTATTTT
TRBD2 once TRBJ2-1 TRBV27 CASTPGLAGVGVQFF TGTGCCAGCACTCCCGGACTAGCGGGAGTTGGGGTGCAGTTCTTC
. . TRBJ2-1 TRBV4-1 CASSQYNNEQFF TGCGCCAGCAGCCAATACAACAATGAGCAGTTCTTC
TRBD2 . TRBJ2-1 TRBV2 CASSEWTSGLYNEQFF TGTGCCAGCAGTGAATGGACTAGCGGCTTATACAATGAGCAGTTCTTC
. . TRBJ2-2 TRBV7-9 CASSSGPLGGELFF TGTGCCAGCAGCTCCGGGCCTCTCGGCGGGGAGCTGTTTTTT
. few TRBJ2-7 TRBV29-1 CSVDIPYEQYF TGCAGCGTTGACATACCCTACGAGCAGTACTTC
TRBD2 . TRBJ2-5 TRBV5-1 CASSPAGAQETQYF TGCGCCAGCAGCCCCGCGGGAGCCCAAGAGACCCAGTACTTC
TRBD1 . TRBJ2-5 TRBV5-1 CASSYGQGAGNYQETQYF TGCGCCAGCAGCTACGGACAGGGGGCGGGTAACTACCAAGAGACCCAGTACTTC
. . TRBJ1-1 TRBV27 CASSTVNTEAFF TGTGCCAGCAGTACCGTGAACACTGAAGCTTTCTTT
TRBD1 . TRBJ1-4 TRBV4-2 CASSQGDRALEKLFF TGTGCCAGCAGCCAAGGGGACAGGGCCCTTGAAAAACTGTTTTTT
. once TRBJ1-5 TRBV4-1 CASSQANAGTSNQPQHF TGCGCCAGCAGCCAAGCGAACGCAGGGACAAGCAATCAGCCCCAGCATTTT
. . TRBJ1-3 TRBV29-1 CSVVGGTGNTIYF TGCAGCGTTGTCGGAGGGACTGGAAACACCATATATTTT
TRBD2 . TRBJ2-2 TRBV10-3 CAIRTSGSTRSGELFF TGTGCCATCAGAACTAGCGGGAGCACGAGGTCCGGGGAGCTGTTTTTT
TRBD2 . TRBJ2-5 TRBV5-1 CASSPWSGDQETQYF TGCGCCAGCAGCCCTTGGAGCGGGGACCAAGAGACCCAGTACTTC
. . TRBJ1-1 TRBV6-1 CASSETGQAFF TGTGCCAGCAGTGAAACGGGGCAAGCTTTCTTT
. . TRBJ2-5 TRBV10-3 CAISDNQETQYF TGTGCCATCAGTGACAACCAAGAGACCCAGTACTTC
TRBD2 . TRBJ2-1 TRBV27 CASSPSLAGGWNEQFF TGTGCCAGCAGTCCTTCCTTAGCGGGAGGCTGGAATGAGCAGTTCTTC
. . TRBJ2-7 TRBV6-5 CASSYSFLGPNYEQYF TGTGCCAGCAGTTACTCGTTTTTAGGGCCGAACTACGAGCAGTACTTC
. . TRBJ2-1 TRBV30 CAWAGNEQFF TGTGCCTGGGCTGGGAATGAGCAGTTCTTC
TRBD2 . TRBJ2-3 TRBV27 CASSPGTSGAPDTQYF TGTGCCAGCAGTCCCGGGACTAGCGGGGCCCCGGATACGCAGTATTTT
. . TRBJ2-5 TRBV7-2 CASSAGVTETQYF TGTGCCAGCAGCGCCGGGGTTACAGAGACCCAGTACTTC
TRBD1 . TRBJ1-1 TRBV27 CASSLNRGHTEAFF TGTGCCAGCAGTTTAAACAGGGGGCACACTGAAGCTTTCTTT